The rows below give T cell receptor beta chains drawn from one sample of a study of T cell responses to AZD1222 COVID-19 vaccine. The data were produced by immunoSEQ multiplex PCR, yet TCRdb's version contains in-frame clones alone and is incomplete. Of 150,000 to 200,000 clones detected, roughly 92% appear once; the ten largest clones hold 1% to 1.5%. This sample comprised peripheral blood, obtained on day 0 of AZD1222 vaccination. All receptors come from an adult in good health. Each CDR3 is given with its conserved first and last residue. A D gene is named only where the DNA matches it firmly. The listing skips clone size in some rows; elsewhere it reads once, few, many or a size class.

d_call | clone_size | j_call | v_call | cdr3_aa | cdr3_nt
TRBD1 | - | TRBJ2-1 | TRBV6-5 | CASSYSDRGIYNEQFF | TGTGCCAGCAGTTACTCCGACAGGGGGATCTACAATGAGCAGTTCTTC
- | once | TRBJ2-4 | TRBV6-2/TRBV6-3 | CASSPPRWQSHIQYF | TGTGCCAGCAGTCCCCCTCGCTGGCAGTCGCACATTCAGTACTTC
TRBD1 | - | TRBJ1-2 | TRBV5-3 | CARSDRTGRLYGYTF | TGTGCCAGAAGCGATCGGACAGGACGTCTTTACGGCTACACCTTC
- | - | TRBJ1-1 | TRBV9 | CASSGTVNTEAFF | TGTGCCAGCAGCGGAACAGTGAACACTGAAGCTTTCTTT
TRBD1 | - | TRBJ2-2 | TRBV13 | CASSSPTGEVGPGELFF | TGTGCCAGCAGCTCACCAACAGGGGAAGTTGGCCCCGGGGAGCTGTTTTTT
- | - | TRBJ1-5 | TRBV7-9 | CASSPSGGIGQPQHF | TGTGCCAGCAGCCCATCGGGAGGGATCGGTCAGCCCCAGCATTTT
TRBD2 | few | TRBJ2-2 | TRBV14 | CASSHRLAGNTGELFF | TGTGCCAGCAGCCATCGACTAGCGGGGAACACCGGGGAGCTGTTTTTT
TRBD1 | - | TRBJ1-5 | TRBV6-5 | CASRSGGSGQPQHF | TGTGCCAGCAGGTCAGGGGGCTCTGGTCAGCCCCAGCATTTT
- | - | TRBJ1-5 | TRBV19 | CASTRGYGNQPQHF | TGTGCCAGTACGCGGGGTTACGGCAATCAGCCCCAGCATTTT
- | - | TRBJ1-1 | TRBV6-5 | CASSYTPVGTEAFF | TGTGCCAGCAGTTACACCCCGGTGGGCACTGAAGCTTTCTTT
TRBD1 | - | TRBJ1-1 | TRBV6-1 | CASSGTGQGARTEAFF | TGTGCCAGCAGTGGGACGGGACAGGGGGCGCGGACTGAAGCTTTCTTT
- | - | TRBJ2-1 | TRBV12-2 | CASRLAMASEYNEQFF | TGTGCAAGTCGCTTAGCGATGGCTAGCGAGTACAATGAGCAGTTCTTC
TRBD2 | - | TRBJ2-1 | TRBV6-5 | CASSYSSGGAYNEQFF | TGTGCCAGCAGTTACTCAAGCGGGGGGGCCTACAATGAGCAGTTCTTC
- | few | TRBJ1-1 | TRBV2 | CASSGGVATEAFF | TGTGCCAGCTCTGGGGGGGTGGCCACTGAAGCTTTCTTT
TRBD1 | - | TRBJ1-6 | TRBV10-1 | CASSQGTVNSPLHF | TGCGCCAGCAGCCAAGGGACAGTCAATTCACCCCTCCACTTT
TRBD1 | once | TRBJ2-2 | TRBV10-3 | CATRQGADTGELFF | TGTGCCACTCGACAGGGGGCGGACACCGGGGAGCTGTTTTTT
TRBD2 | - | TRBJ2-1 | TRBV12-5 | CASGLVQSGLAGDNEQFF | TGTGCTAGTGGTTTGGTCCAAAGTGGACTAGCGGGGGACAATGAGCAGTTCTTC
- | - | TRBJ1-6 | TRBV5-4 | CASSRAASENSPLHF | TGTGCCAGCAGCCGGGCCGCCAGCGAGAATTCACCCCTCCACTTT
TRBD2 | - | TRBJ2-1 | TRBV7-3 | CASSISSGGGNEQFF | TGTGCCAGCAGCATCTCTAGCGGGGGAGGCAATGAGCAGTTCTTC
TRBD1 | once | TRBJ2-7 | TRBV10-3 | CAITLSQGANEQYF | TGTGCCATCACTCTATCACAGGGGGCCAACGAGCAGTACTTC
TRBD1 | - | TRBJ1-5 | TRBV28 | CASTPSGQGAFQPQHF | TGTGCCAGCACTCCCAGTGGACAGGGGGCGTTTCAGCCCCAGCATTTT
TRBD1 | - | TRBJ2-3 | TRBV12-5 | CASGPGQGTSPYF | TGTGCTAGTGGTCCCGGACAGGGGACCTCGCCGTATTTT
- | - | TRBJ2-2 | TRBV9 | CASSVRSGELFF | TGTGCCAGCAGCGTAAGATCCGGGGAGCTGTTTTTT
- | - | TRBJ1-2 | TRBV18 | CASSPDRYNYGYTF | TGTGCCAGCTCACCAGACCGATATAACTATGGCTACACCTTC
- | - | TRBJ2-3 | TRBV3-1/TRBV3-2 | CASSRVDTRRTDTQYF | TGTGCCAGCAGCCGGGTGGACACAAGAAGAACAGATACGCAGTATTTT
- | - | TRBJ1-3 | TRBV7-2 | CASSLAVFAGNTIYF | TGTGCCAGCAGCTTAGCGGTTTTCGCCGGAAACACCATATATTTT
TRBD1 | - | TRBJ1-4 | TRBV5-6 | CASFSVFQGTEEKLFF | TGTGCCAGCTTCTCCGTATTTCAGGGGACAGAGGAAAAACTGTTTTTT
- | - | TRBJ1-4 | TRBV5-1 | CASSLAGSNEKLFF | TGCGCCAGCAGCTTGGCCGGGTCGAATGAAAAACTGTTTTTT
- | once | TRBJ1-2 | TRBV29-1 | CSVVDEYGYTF | TGCAGCGTTGTAGACGAGTATGGCTACACCTTC
- | - | TRBJ1-5 | TRBV9 | CASSVGGKHQPQHF | TGTGCCAGCAGCGTAGGAGGAAAACATCAGCCCCAGCATTTT
- | - | TRBJ1-2 | TRBV7-3 | CASSLGRNYGYTF | TGTGCCAGCAGCCTAGGACGGAACTATGGCTACACCTTC